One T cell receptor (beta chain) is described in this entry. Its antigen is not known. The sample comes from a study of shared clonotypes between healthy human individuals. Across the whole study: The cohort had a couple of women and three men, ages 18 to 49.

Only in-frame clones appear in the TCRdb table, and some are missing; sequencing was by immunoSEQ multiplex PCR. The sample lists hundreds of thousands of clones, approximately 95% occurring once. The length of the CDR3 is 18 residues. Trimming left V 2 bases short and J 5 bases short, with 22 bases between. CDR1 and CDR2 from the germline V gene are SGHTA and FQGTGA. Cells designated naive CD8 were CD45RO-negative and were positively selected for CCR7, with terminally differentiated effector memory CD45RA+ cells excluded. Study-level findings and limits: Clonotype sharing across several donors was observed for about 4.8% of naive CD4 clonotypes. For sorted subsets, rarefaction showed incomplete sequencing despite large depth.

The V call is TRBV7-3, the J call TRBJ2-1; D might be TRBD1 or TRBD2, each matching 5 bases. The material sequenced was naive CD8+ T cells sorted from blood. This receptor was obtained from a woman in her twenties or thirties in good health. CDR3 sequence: CASSLVVVGTKQDNEQFF. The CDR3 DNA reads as TGTGCCAGCAGCTTAGTAGTGGTGGGGACCAAACAGGACAATGAGCAGTTCTTC.